Each of the 26 T cell receptor beta chains below was sequenced from the same sample in a study of cytomegalovirus exposure and HLA in healthy donors. PCR was performed using 60 Vbeta and 13 Jbeta primers. This table comes from immunoSEQ multiplex PCR, and its TCRdb copy is limited to in-frame clones, with some not included. The data contain some 90,000 clones, 65% to 85% of them singletons. The sample taken for sequencing was PBMCs. Receptors were obtained from a man in his fifties or sixties in good health and CMV-seronegative.

The chain has TRBV7-2 and TRBJ2-7, with 7 bases fitting TRBD2. CDR1 and CDR2 (germline): SGHTA, FQGNSA. This CDR3 has 17 residues. V was pared by 1 base and J by 3 bases, with 12 bases of the junction left unmatched. The CDR3 bases are TGTGCCAGCAGCTTAGAGGCGGGAGCTGGATTGGGCTACGAGCAGTACTTC. Translating it yields CASSLEAGAGLGYEQYF.

This clone was detected once. The chain recombines TRBV5-1 with TRBJ2-3; D gene ambiguous. Trimming took off 5 bases at V and 1 base at J, with 14 bases between the two ends. The germline gives CDR1 SGHRS, CDR2 YFSETQ. CDR3 length: 15 residues. CDR3 sequence reads: CASRVGPTGTDTQYF. The CDR3 DNA is TGCGCCAGCAGGGTTGGGCCAACTGGCACAGATACGCAGTATTTT.

The chain uses TRBV5-1 and TRBJ1-2, with 8 bases matching TRBD1. CDR1 is SGHRS, CDR2 YFSETQ, per germline. The CDR3 covers 14 residues. Trimming cost V 5 bases and J 3 bases; bases outside gene matches: 6. The CDR3 bases are TGCGCCAGCAGGACCGACAGGGGCGACTATGGCTACACCTTC. Amino acids: CASRTDRGDYGYTF. The complete variable domain, with remaining parts taken from reference TRBV5-1 and TRBJ1-2, reads KAGVTQTPRYLIKTRGQQVTLSCSPISGHRSVSWYQQTPGQGLQFLFEYFSETQRNKGNFPGRFSGRQFSNSRSEMNVSTLELGDSALYLCASRTDRGDYGYTFGSGTRLTVV.

The genes are TRBV7-9 and TRBJ2-7; TRBD1 agrees at 9 bases. The CDR3 is made up of 17 amino acids. In germline, CDR1 is SEHNR, CDR2 FQNEAQ (reference sequence). V lost 1 base to trimming and J lost 0 bases; unmatched junction nucleotides: 7. Here the CDR3 DNA reads TGTGCCAGCAGCTTAGACGGACAGGGGAGGTTCTCCTACGAGCAGTACTTC. It yields the protein CASSLDGQGRFSYEQYF. Variable domain in full (rest from reference TRBV7-9 and TRBJ2-7): DTGVSQNPRHKITKRGQNVTFRCDPISEHNRLYWYRQTLGQGPEFLTYFQNEAQLEKSRLLSDRFSAERPKGSFSTLEIQRTEQGDSAMYLCASSLDGQGRFSYEQYFGPGTRLTVT.

This clone was detected once. The rearrangement uses TRBV28 and TRBJ1-4; TRBD1 matches 9 bases. Losses at the gene ends were 6 bases for V and 0 bases for J; bases not matched to a gene: 11. Germline-derived CDR1 and CDR2 are MDHEN and SYDVKM. The CDR3 covers 18 residues. The CDR3 protein is CASSLIGTGRSTNEKLFF. As DNA, the CDR3 is TGTGCCAGCAGCTTGATTGGGACAGGGCGCTCAACTAATGAAAAACTGTTTTTT.

The chain has TRBV28 and TRBJ1-2, with 8 bases matching TRBD1. The CDR3 sequence is 12 residues long. V was pared by 5 bases and J by 6 bases, with 2 bases of the junction left unmatched. Looked up from germline, CDR1 is MDHEN and CDR2 is SYDVKM. The CDR3 reads CASSEQGDGYTF. CDR3 DNA sequence: TGTGCCAGCAGTGAACAGGGGGATGGCTACACCTTC.

V usage is TRBV11-2 and J usage is TRBJ2-3; a weak D match, TRBD2 (5 bases). Between the trimmed V and J ends, which lost 2 bases and 9 bases, there was a span of 12 bases. CDR3 size: 13 residues. Germline V lookup: CDR1 SGHAT, CDR2 FQNNGV. The CDR3 is CASSLPISGTQYF. In nucleotides, the CDR3 is TGTGCCAGCAGCTTACCCATTTCGGGGACGCAGTATTTT. The complete variable domain, with remaining parts taken from reference TRBV11-2 and TRBJ2-3, reads EAGVAQSPRYKIIEKRQSVAFWCNPISGHATLYWYQQILGQGPKLLIQFQNNGVVDDSQLPKDRFSAERLKGVDSTLKIQPAKLEDSAVYLCASSLPISGTQYFGPGTRLTVL.

The chain recombines TRBV4-1 with TRBJ1-1; D perhaps matches TRBD1 (6 bases). CDR1 and CDR2 from the germline V gene are MGHRA and YSYEKL. This CDR3 contains 18 residues. The V end was cut by 1 base, the J end by 4 bases, with 22 bases between. The CDR3 nucleotides are TGCGCCAGCAGCCAAGGCCCCCTCGGTCGCAGGGGTGTCACTGAAGCTTTCTTT. Residues: CASSQGPLGRRGVTEAFF.

V gene TRBV7-9 combines with J gene TRBJ2-1; D call uncertain. This CDR3 region has 13 residues. The V end was cut by 5 bases, the J end by 8 bases, with 13 bases between. Germline CDR1 SEHNR, CDR2 FQNEAQ (reference sequence). The CDR3 reads CASSRGSLDEQFF. CDR3 DNA sequence: TGTGCCAGCAGCCGTGGGTCCCTAGATGAGCAGTTCTTC.

In this sample, this clone turned up once. V usage is TRBV5-4 and J usage is TRBJ2-5; 11 nucleotides match TRBD2. Judging by the DNA end, TRBJ2-7 fits better; the J call may be wrong. Germline lookup yields CDR1 SGHNT and CDR2 YYREEE (reference sequence). The CDR3 is made up of 15 amino acids. CDR3 sequence (DNA): TGTGCCAGCAGCTTTACTAGCGGGGGCTCCTACGAGCAGTACTTC. This codes for CASSFTSGGSYEQYF.

This sequence joins TRBV5-1 and TRBJ2-1; TRBD2 agrees at 8 bases. J was trimmed by 2 bases and V by 5 bases; bases with no gene match: 6. The CDR3 spans 15 residues. The V gene's germline CDR1 is SGHRS and CDR2 YFSETQ. The CDR3 nucleotides read TGCGCCAGCAGGTCGGGGGGGACTACCTACAATGAGCAGTTCTTC. As protein: CASRSGGTTYNEQFF.

The chain joins TRBV6-5 to TRBJ1-1, with TRBD1 identical over 8 bases. Germline CDR1 reads MNHEY; CDR2 reads SVGAGI. This CDR3 region has 15 residues. Germline trimming cut 4 bases from V and 4 bases from J; bases unmatched to any gene: 8. The CDR3 coding sequence is TGTGCCAGCAGTTTGGATACAGGGGGTGGCACTGAAGCTTTCTTT. This gives the protein CASSLDTGGGTEAFF.

This rearrangement joins TRBV4-1 to TRBJ1-2; no clear D. V gave up 0 bases and J gave up 7 bases, with 18 bases separating them. Germline V gene lookup returns CDR1 MGHRA and CDR2 YSYEKL. This CDR3 comprises 16 residues. CDR3 residues: CASSQDLDWEASGYTF. As DNA, the CDR3 is TGCGCCAGCAGCCAAGATCTAGACTGGGAGGCAAGTGGCTACACCTTC.

The chain employs TRBV9 and TRBJ2-7; 9 nucleotides agree with TRBD1. J lost 5 bases, V lost 4 bases, and 16 bases had no gene match. The CDR3 consists of 17 residues. Germline lookup yields CDR1 SGDLS and CDR2 YYNGEE. CDR3 nucleotides: TGTGCCAGCAGCCCCCGCACCTTTCGGACAGGGGCCCACGAGCAGTACTTC. Amino acid sequence: CASSPRTFRTGAHEQYF.

The chain links TRBV4-1 to TRBJ2-1; a possible D gene is TRBD1 (6 bases). V was cut by 1 base and J by 4 bases, with 14 bases left in between. This CDR3 is built from 16 residues. The V gene's germline CDR1 is MGHRA and CDR2 YSYEKL. This chain's CDR3 is CASSQVGRDKYNEQFF. The DNA for the CDR3 is TGCGCCAGCAGCCAAGTAGGTCGGGACAAGTACAATGAGCAGTTCTTC.

The table lists this clone with a few counts. The chain joins TRBV5-4 to TRBJ2-3; D is possibly TRBD2 (6 bases). Deletions cut 4 bases from V and 2 bases from J, with 17 bases between. The CDR3 has 16 amino acids. Germline CDR1 and CDR2: SGHNT and YYREEE (reference sequence). The CDR3: CASSAGRGGHTDTQYF. The CDR3 coding sequence is TGTGCCAGCAGCGCGGGACGGGGCGGGCACACAGATACGCAGTATTTT.

V is TRBV5-1 and J is TRBJ2-3; 7 bases agree with TRBD2. CDR1 SGHRS and CDR2 YFSETQ come from the germline V gene. Unmatched junction bases numbered 7, after V lost 2 bases and J lost 4 bases. CDR3 size: 15 residues. In nucleotides, the CDR3 is TGCGCCAGCAGCTTACGGGGACTAACGGCAGATACGCAGTATTTT. Translating it yields CASSLRGLTADTQYF.

The chain combines TRBV6-1 with TRBJ2-3; D not resolved. With 4 bases removed from V and 0 bases from J, the gap between germline ends came to 5 bases. This CDR3 contains 13 residues. Germline-derived CDR1 and CDR2 are MNHNS and SASEGT. The CDR3 DNA reads TGTGCCAGCAGTGGAGTCAGCACAGATACGCAGTATTTT. This translates into CASSGVSTDTQYF.

The rearrangement links TRBV2 to TRBJ1-4; 8 bases are shared with TRBD1. The germline gives CDR1 SNHLY, CDR2 FYNNEI. Trimming removed 1 base from V and 3 bases from J; junction bases left unmatched: 1. This CDR3 has 15 amino acids. The CDR3 DNA reads TGTGCCAGCAGTGAAGGGGGACAGGCTAATGAAAAACTGTTTTTT. Protein sequence: CASSEGGQANEKLFF.

This clone has just a few counts. This chain joins TRBV6-5 and TRBJ1-5; possible D gene TRBD1, 6 bases. CDR3 length: 15 residues. Trimming took 6 bases from V and 7 from J, leaving 19 bases between them. Germline values: CDR1 MNHEY, CDR2 SVGAGI. The CDR3 loop reads CASSPNQGTTQPQHF. The CDR3 nucleotides are TGTGCCAGCAGCCCGAATCAGGGGACGACGCAGCCCCAGCATTTT.

This chain connects TRBV18 to TRBJ1-2; TRBD1 aligns across 12 bases. CDR3 size: 14 residues. V shed 3 bases and J 6 bases; nucleotides not matched to a gene: 2. From germline, CDR1 is KGHSH and CDR2 LQKENI. CDR3 sequence: CASSPGTGGDGYTF. For the CDR3, the DNA is TGTGCCAGCTCACCGGGGACAGGGGGCGATGGCTACACCTTC.

CDR3 sequence reads: CASSYATSGKTNNEQFF. The DNA of the CDR3 is TGTGCCAGCAGTTACGCGACTAGCGGGAAAACAAACAATGAGCAGTTCTTC. This chain joins TRBV27 and TRBJ2-1, with 11 nucleotides matching TRBD2. The CDR3 loop spans 17 amino acids. Per the germline V gene, CDR1 is MNHEY and CDR2 is SMNVEV (reference sequence). Trimming at V came to 4 bases and at J to 5 bases, leaving 10 bases not matched to a gene.

The J gene is TRBJ2-3, the V gene TRBV5-4; unclear D gene. The V and J ends lost 1 base and 0 bases respectively, with 12 bases between them. The germline V gene has CDR1 SGHNT and CDR2 YYREEE (reference sequence). The CDR3 covers 16 residues. The CDR3 sequence is CASSLLQAASTDTQYF. DNA for the CDR3: TGTGCCAGCAGCTTGCTTCAGGCAGCAAGCACAGATACGCAGTATTTT. The whole variable domain, remainder taken from reference TRBV5-4 and TRBJ2-3, is ETGVTQSPTHLIKTRGQQVTLRCSSQSGHNTVSWYQQALGQGPQFIFQYYREEENGRGNFPPRFSGLQFPNYSSELNVNALELDDSALYLCASSLLQAASTDTQYFGPGTRLTVL.

This chain uses TRBV27 with TRBJ2-7, with D perhaps matching TRBD2 (6 bases). The V gene lost 3 bases and the J gene lost 0 bases, with 12 bases spanning the gap. The CDR3 covers 15 residues. CDR1 and CDR2 (germline): MNHEY, SMNVEV (reference sequence). The CDR3 loop reads CASSFVSGYSYEQYF. The CDR3 bases are TGTGCCAGCAGTTTTGTTAGCGGATACTCCTACGAGCAGTACTTC.

The gene calls are TRBV4-1 and TRBJ2-7; 12 nucleotides line up with TRBD2. V shed 4 bases and J 5 bases; nucleotides not matched to a gene: 3. Germline V gene data show CDR1 as MGHRA and CDR2 as YSYEKL. This CDR3 has 14 amino acids. This chain's CDR3 is CASSLLAGGNEQYF. Written as DNA, the CDR3 is TGCGCCAGCAGCCTGCTAGCGGGAGGGAACGAGCAGTACTTC.

The chain employs TRBV5-8 and TRBJ2-1; D is unclear. The CDR3 consists of 15 residues. Germline CDR1 and CDR2: SGHTS and YDEGEE. V was trimmed by 4 bases and J by 6 bases, leaving 17 bases between them. DNA of the CDR3: TGTGCCAGCAGCCCCGGCCCGGAGCCCCCCAATGAGCAGTTCTTC. It translates to CASSPGPEPPNEQFF.